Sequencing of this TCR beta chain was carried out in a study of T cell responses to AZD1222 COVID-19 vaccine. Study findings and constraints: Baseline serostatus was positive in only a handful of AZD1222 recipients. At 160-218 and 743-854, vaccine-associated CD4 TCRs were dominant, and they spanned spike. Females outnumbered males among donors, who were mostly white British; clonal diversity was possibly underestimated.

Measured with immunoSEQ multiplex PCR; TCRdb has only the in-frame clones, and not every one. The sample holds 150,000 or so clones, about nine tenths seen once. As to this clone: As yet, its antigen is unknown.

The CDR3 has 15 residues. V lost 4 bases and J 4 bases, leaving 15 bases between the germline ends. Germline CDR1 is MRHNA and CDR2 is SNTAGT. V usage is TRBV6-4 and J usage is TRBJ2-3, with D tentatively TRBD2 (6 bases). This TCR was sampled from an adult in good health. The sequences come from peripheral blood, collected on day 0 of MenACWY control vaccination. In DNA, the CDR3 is TGTGCCAGCAGTGCCGGGACCGGGAGCGCAGATACGCAGTATTTT. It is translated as CASSAGTGSADTQYF.